The rows below give T cell receptor beta chains drawn from one sample of a study of immune evolution from preneoplasia to lung adenocarcinoma. Assay: immunoSEQ multiplex PCR; the TCRdb copy retains only in-frame clones and omits some. The sample holds 4,000 to 5,500 clones; around four fifths are singletons and the top ten take roughly 22%. Specimen: FFPE adjacent normal lung tissue. Receptor source: a donor older than 65 with lung adenocarcinoma. Both conserved end residues are part of each CDR3. Each record gives: CDR3 DNA, CDR3 protein, D gene, CDR3 length, clone size, J gene, V gene. D genes are given only for firm matches. Size values are once, few and many counts, or a class for expanded clones, and some rows have none.

TGTGCCAGCAGACTACAGGGGGCGGGGGAGCAGTACTTC | CASRLQGAGEQYF | TRBD1 | 13 | . | TRBJ2-7 | TRBV28
TGCAGCGTTGATAGGCAGGGAGAAGCTTTCTTT | CSVDRQGEAFF | . | 11 | . | TRBJ1-1 | TRBV29-1
TGCGCCAGCAGCCCCGGACAGGGCACAGATACGCAGTATTTT | CASSPGQGTDTQYF | TRBD1 | 14 | . | TRBJ2-3 | TRBV4-1
TGTGCCAGCAGTCAAAAGCCGGGCCCGCGCACAGATACGCAGTATTTT | CASSQKPGPRTDTQYF | . | 16 | . | TRBJ2-3 | TRBV14
TGCAGCGTTGAAAGGGCCACCGCTAGAGATACGCAGTATTTT | CSVERATARDTQYF | . | 14 | . | TRBJ2-3 | TRBV29-1
TGTGCCAGCAGTTCTATTAACGAGCAGTACTTC | CASSSINEQYF | . | 11 | . | TRBJ2-7 | TRBV6-5
TGCAGCGCTCTGACTAGCGGGGCGAACACCGGGGAGCTGTTTTTT | CSALTSGANTGELFF | TRBD2 | 15 | . | TRBJ2-2 | TRBV29-1
TGCGCCAGCAGCCAAGAACAAATTAGCGGGAGTGCCAGCTCCTACGAGCAGTACTTC | CASSQEQISGSASSYEQYF | TRBD2 | 19 | . | TRBJ2-7 | TRBV4-1
TGTGCCAGCAGCTGGGACTTGAACACCGGGGAGCTGTTTTTT | CASSWDLNTGELFF | . | 14 | few | TRBJ2-2 | TRBV11-2
TGTGCCAGCAGACGCGGACAGTACAATGAGCAGTTCTTC | CASRRGQYNEQFF | . | 13 | . | TRBJ2-1 | TRBV6-5
TGTGCCAGCAGTTTTGGACAGTACAATCAGCCCCAGCATTTT | CASSFGQYNQPQHF | . | 14 | . | TRBJ1-5 | TRBV7-8
TGCGCCAGCAGCGTAATGACAGGGGCTTACAATGAGCAGTTCTTC | CASSVMTGAYNEQFF | TRBD1 | 15 | . | TRBJ2-1 | TRBV5-1
TGTGCCAGCAGATACGGGACAGAAAAACTGTTTTTT | CASRYGTEKLFF | . | 12 | . | TRBJ1-4 | TRBV6-1
TGTGCTACAAAGGCAGGGTTGGGCACAGATACGCAGTATTTT | CATKAGLGTDTQYF | . | 14 | . | TRBJ2-3 | TRBV5-5
TGTGCCAGCAGGGAGGGAGGGACAGGGGTCCCCGGCTTGCATTTT | CASREGGTGVPGLHF | TRBD1 | 15 | . | TRBJ1-5 | TRBV2
TGTGCCAGCAGGGGGGTAAACAATCAGCCCCAGCATTTT | CASRGVNNQPQHF | . | 13 | . | TRBJ1-5 | TRBV2
TGTGCCAGTACCCCGGCGGGAGGCGGAGGAACAGATACGCAGTATTTT | CASTPAGGGGTDTQYF | TRBD2 | 16 | few | TRBJ2-3 | TRBV28
TGTGCCAGCAGCTTAGGATCGGGGGCCGCCGGGGAGCTGTTTTTT | CASSLGSGAAGELFF | . | 15 | . | TRBJ2-2 | TRBV11-2
TGTGCCAGCAGCGTAACCGACAGGGGGGGTGGCTACACCTTC | CASSVTDRGGGYTF | TRBD1 | 14 | once | TRBJ1-2 | TRBV9
TGTGCCAGCAGCCCTCCGGGCGGGAACACTGAAGCTTTCTTT | CASSPPGGNTEAFF | . | 14 | once | TRBJ1-1 | TRBV28
TGTGCCACCAGCAGAGACCGGGACAGAGCTTTCTTT | CATSRDRDRAFF | TRBD1 | 12 | . | TRBJ1-1 | TRBV15
TGTGCCAGCAGTCTCCGACAGGGGCGAAATCAGCCCCAGCATTTT | CASSLRQGRNQPQHF | TRBD1 | 15 | . | TRBJ1-5 | TRBV28
TGTGCCAGCAGCTTAGTAACAGATACGCAGTATTTT | CASSLVTDTQYF | . | 12 | . | TRBJ2-3 | TRBV11-1
TGTGCCAGCAGTGTCCAGGGGGCGTACGAGCAGTACTTC | CASSVQGAYEQYF | TRBD1 | 13 | . | TRBJ2-7 | TRBV2
TGTGCCAGCAGCTTAGGCGGAAACACCGGGGAGCTGTTTTTT | CASSLGGNTGELFF | . | 14 | . | TRBJ2-2 | TRBV7-8
TGTGCCAGCAGCTACACAGGTACCTACGAGCAGTACTTC | CASSYTGTYEQYF | . | 13 | . | TRBJ2-7 | TRBV11-2
TGTGCCAGCAGTGACACGGACAGGGGGGAAGCTTTCTTT | CASSDTDRGEAFF | TRBD1 | 13 | . | TRBJ1-1 | TRBV6-4
TGTGCCAGCAGCGTAGAGGCAGGGGATCGTGAAAAACTGTTTTTT | CASSVEAGDREKLFF | . | 15 | . | TRBJ1-4 | TRBV9
TGTGCCAGCAGCCAAGGACAGGGTCTCTCCTACGAGCAGTACTTC | CASSQGQGLSYEQYF | TRBD1 | 15 | . | TRBJ2-7 | TRBV4-2